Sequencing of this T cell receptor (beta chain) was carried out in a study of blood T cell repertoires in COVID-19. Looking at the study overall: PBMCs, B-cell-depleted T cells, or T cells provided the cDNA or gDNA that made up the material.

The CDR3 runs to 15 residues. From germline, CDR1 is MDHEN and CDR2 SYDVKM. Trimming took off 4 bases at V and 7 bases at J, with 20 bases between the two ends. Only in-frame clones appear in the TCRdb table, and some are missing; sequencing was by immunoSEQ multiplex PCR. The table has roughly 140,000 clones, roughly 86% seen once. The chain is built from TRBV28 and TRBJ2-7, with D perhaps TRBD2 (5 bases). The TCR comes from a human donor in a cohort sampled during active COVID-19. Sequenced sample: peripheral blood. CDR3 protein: CASSSPLVYPEEQYF. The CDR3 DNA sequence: TGTGCCAGCAGTTCCCCACTAGTTTACCCGGAGGAGCAGTACTTC.